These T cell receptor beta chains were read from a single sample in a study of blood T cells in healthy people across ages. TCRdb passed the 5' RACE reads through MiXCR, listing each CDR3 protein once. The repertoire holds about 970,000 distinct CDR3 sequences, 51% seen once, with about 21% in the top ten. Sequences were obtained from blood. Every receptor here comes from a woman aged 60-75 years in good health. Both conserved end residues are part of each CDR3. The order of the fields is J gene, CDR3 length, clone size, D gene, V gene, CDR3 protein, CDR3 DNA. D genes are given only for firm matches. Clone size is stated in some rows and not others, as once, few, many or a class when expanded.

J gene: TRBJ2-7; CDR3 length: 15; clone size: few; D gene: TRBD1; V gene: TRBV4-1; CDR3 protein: CASSPGQASKDEQYF; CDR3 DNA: TGCGCCAGCAGCCCTGGACAGGCGTCGAAGGACGAGCAGTACTTC
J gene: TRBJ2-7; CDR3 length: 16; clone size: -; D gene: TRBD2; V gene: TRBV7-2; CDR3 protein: CASSPQRLAGASEQYF; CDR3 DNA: TGTGCCAGCAGCCCTCAGAGACTAGCGGGCGCGTCCGAGCAGTACTTC
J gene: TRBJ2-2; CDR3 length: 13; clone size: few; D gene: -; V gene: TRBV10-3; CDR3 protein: CAISDLDTGELFF; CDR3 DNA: TGTGCCATCAGTGACCTAGACACCGGGGAGCTGTTTTTT
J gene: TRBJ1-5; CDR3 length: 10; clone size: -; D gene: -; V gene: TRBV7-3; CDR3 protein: CASSNQPQHF; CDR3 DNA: TGTGCCAGCAGCAATCAGCCCCAGCATTTT
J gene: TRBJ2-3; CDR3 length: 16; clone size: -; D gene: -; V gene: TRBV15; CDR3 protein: CATSRQMTVGADTQYF; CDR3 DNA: TGTGCCACCAGCAGGCAGATGACCGTTGGAGCAGATACGCAGTATTTT
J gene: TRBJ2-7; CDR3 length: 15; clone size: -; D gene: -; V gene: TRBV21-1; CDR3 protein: CASSKEGQGPYEQYF; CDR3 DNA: TGTGCCAGCAGCAAAGAAGGACAGGGCCCCTACGAGCAGTACTTC
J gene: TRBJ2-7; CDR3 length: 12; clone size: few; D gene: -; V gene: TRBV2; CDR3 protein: CASSSLRGEQYF; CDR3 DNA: TGTGCCAGCAGTAGCTTGAGGGGAGAGCAGTACTTC
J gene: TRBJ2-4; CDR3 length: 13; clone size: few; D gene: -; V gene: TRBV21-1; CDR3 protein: CASSTRVKNIQYF; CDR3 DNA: TGTGCCAGCAGCACCAGGGTCAAAAACATTCAGTACTTC
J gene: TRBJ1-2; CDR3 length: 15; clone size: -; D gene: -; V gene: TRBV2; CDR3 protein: CASRDTLGGTGGYTF; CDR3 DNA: TGTGCCAGCAGGGACACCCTCGGAGGGACGGGTGGCTACACCTTC
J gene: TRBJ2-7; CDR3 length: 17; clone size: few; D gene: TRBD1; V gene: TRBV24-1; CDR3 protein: CATSDPRGQDKKTEQYF; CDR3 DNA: TGTGCCACCAGTGACCCCCGGGGACAGGACAAAAAGACCGAGCAGTACTTC
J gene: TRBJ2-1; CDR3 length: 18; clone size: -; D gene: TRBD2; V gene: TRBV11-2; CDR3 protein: CASSLGTSGRAYYNEQFF; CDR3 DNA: TGTGCCAGCAGCCTGGGGACTAGCGGGAGGGCGTACTACAATGAGCAGTTCTTC
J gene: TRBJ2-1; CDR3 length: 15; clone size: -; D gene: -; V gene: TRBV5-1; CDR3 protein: CASSLNGWSYNEQFF; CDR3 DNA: TGCGCCAGCAGCTTGAACGGGTGGTCCTACAATGAGCAGTTCTTC
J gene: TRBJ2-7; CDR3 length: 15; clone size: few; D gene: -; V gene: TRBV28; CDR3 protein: CASSSGAALTYEQYF; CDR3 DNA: TGTGCCAGCAGCTCAGGAGCGGCCCTCACCTACGAGCAGTACTTC
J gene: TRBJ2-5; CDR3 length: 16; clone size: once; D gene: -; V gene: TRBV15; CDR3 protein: CATSRDLPNQSETRYF; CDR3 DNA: TGTGCCACCAGCAGAGATCTACCAAATCAATCAGAGACCCGGTACTTC